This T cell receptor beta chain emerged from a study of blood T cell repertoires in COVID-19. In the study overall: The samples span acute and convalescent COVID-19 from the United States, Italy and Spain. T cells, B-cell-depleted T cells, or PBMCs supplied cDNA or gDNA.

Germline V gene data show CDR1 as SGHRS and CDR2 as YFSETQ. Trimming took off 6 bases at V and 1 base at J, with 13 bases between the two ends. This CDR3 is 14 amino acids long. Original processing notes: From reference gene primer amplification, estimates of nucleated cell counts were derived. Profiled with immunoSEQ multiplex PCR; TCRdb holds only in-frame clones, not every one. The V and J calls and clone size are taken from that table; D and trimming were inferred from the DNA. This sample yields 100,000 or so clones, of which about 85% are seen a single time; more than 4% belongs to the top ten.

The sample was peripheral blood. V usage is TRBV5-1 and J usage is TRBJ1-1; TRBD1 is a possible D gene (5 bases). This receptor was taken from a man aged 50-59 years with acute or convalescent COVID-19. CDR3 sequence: CASTGGSPNTEAFF. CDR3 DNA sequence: TGCGCCAGCACCGGGGGGTCGCCGAACACTGAAGCTTTCTTT.